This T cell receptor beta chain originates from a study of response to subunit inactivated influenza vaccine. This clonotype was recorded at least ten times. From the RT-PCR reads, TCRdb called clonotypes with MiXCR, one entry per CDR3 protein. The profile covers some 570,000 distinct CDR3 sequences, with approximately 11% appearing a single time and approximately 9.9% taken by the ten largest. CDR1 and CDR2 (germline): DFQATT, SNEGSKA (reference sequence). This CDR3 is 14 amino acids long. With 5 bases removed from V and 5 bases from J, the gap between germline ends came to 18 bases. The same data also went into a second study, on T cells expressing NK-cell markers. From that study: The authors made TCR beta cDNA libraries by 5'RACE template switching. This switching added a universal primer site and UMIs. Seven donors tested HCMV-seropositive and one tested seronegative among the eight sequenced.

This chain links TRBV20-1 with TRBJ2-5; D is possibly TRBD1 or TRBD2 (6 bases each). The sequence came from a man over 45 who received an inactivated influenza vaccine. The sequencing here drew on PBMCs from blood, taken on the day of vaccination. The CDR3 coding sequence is TGCAGTGCTTTCCTTCCGGGGGCCCGGGAGACCCAGTACTTC. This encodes CSAFLPGARETQYF.